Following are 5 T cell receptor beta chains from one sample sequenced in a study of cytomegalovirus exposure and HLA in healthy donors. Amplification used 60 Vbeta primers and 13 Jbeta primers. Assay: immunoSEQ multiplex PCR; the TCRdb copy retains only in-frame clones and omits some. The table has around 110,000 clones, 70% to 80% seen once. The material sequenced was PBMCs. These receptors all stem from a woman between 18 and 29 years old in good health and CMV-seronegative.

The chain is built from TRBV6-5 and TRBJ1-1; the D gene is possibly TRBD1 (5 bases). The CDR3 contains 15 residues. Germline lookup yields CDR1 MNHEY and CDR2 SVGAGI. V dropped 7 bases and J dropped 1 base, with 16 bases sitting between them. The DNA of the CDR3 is TGTGCCAGCACCGGGGACTTCGGTGGGAACACTGAAGCTTTCTTT. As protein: CASTGDFGGNTEAFF.

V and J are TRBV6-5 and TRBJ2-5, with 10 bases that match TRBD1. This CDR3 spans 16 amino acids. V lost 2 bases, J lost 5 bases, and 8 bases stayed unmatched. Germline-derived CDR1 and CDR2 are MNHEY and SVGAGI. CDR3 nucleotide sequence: TGTGCCAGCAGTTACACGACAGGGGGCGCGGGGGAGACCCAGTACTTC. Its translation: CASSYTTGGAGETQYF.

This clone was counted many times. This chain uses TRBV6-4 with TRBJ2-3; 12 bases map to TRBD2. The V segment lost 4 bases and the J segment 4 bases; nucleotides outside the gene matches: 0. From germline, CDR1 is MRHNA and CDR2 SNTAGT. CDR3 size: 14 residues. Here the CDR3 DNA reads TGTGCCAGCAGTGCTAGCGGGGGGGCAGATACGCAGTATTTT. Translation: CASSASGGADTQYF.

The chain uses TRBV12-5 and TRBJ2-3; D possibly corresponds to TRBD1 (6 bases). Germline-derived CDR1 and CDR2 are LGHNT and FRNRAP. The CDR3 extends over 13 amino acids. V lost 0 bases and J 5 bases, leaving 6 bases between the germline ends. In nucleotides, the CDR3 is TGTGCTAGTGGTTTGGTAGGGGGAGATACGCAGTATTTT. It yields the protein CASGLVGGDTQYF.

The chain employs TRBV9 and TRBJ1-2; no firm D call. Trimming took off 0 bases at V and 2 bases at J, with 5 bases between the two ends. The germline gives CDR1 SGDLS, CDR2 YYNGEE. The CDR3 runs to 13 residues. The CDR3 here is CASSVVQNYGYTF. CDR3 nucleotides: TGTGCCAGCAGCGTAGTCCAGAACTATGGCTACACCTTC. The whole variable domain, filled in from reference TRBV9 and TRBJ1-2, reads DSGVTQTPKHLITATGQRVTLRCSPRSGDLSVYWYQQSLDQGLQFLIQYYNGEERAKGNILERFSAQQFPDLHSELNLSSLELGDSALYFCASSVVQNYGYTFGSGTRLTVV.